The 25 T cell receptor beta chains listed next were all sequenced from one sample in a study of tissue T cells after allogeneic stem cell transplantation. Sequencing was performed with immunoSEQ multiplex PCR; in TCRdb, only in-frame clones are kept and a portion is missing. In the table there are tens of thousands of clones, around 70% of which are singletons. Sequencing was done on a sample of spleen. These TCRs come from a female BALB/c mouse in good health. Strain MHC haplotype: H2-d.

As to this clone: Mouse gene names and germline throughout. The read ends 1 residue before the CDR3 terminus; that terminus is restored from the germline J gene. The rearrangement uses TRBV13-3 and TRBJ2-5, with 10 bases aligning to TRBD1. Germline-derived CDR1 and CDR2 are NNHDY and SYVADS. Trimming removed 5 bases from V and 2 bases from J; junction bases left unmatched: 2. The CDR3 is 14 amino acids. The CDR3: CASRTGGGQDTQYF. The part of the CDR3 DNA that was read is TGTGCCAGCAGGACAGGGGGCGGCCAAGACACCCAGTAC.

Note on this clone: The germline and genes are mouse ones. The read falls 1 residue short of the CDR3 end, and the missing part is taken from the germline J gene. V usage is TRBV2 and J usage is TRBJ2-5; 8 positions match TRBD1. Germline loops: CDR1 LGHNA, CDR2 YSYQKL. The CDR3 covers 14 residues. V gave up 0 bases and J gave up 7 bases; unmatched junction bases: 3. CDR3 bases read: TGTGCCAGCAGCCAAGATCAGGGGGCGTACACCCAGTAC. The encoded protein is CASSQDQGAYTQY. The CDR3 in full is CASSQDQGAYTQYF.

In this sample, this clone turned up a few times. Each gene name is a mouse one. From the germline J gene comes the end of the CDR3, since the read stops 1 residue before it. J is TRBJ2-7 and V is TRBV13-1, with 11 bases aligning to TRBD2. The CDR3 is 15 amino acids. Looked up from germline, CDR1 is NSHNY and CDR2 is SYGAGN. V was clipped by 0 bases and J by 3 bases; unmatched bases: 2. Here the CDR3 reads CASSDAGLGGYEQYF. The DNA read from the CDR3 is TGTGCCAGCAGTGATGCAGGACTGGGGGGCTATGAACAGTAC.

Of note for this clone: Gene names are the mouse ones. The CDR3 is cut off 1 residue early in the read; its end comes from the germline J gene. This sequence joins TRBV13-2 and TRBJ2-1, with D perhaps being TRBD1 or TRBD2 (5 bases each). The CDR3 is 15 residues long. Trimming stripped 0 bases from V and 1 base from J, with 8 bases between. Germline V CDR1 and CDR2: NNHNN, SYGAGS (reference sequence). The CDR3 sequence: CASGDARDNYAEQFF. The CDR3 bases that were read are TGTGCCAGCGGTGATGCCCGGGACAACTATGCTGAGCAGTTC.

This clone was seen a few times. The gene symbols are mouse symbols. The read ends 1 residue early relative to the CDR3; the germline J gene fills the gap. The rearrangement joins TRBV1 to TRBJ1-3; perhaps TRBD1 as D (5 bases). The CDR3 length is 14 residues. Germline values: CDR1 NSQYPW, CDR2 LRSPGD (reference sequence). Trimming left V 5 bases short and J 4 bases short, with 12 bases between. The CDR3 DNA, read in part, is TGCACCTGCAGTCCCGGGGCGGGGGGAAATACGCTCTAT. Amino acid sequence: CTCSPGAGGNTLY. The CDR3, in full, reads CTCSPGAGGNTLYF.

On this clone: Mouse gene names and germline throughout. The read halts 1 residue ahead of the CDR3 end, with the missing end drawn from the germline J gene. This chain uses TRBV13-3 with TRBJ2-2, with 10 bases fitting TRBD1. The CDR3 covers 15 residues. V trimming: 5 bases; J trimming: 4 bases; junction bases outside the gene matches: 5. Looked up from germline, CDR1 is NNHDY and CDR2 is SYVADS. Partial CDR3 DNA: TGTGCCAGCAGAACCGGGACAGGGGCCACCGGGCAGCTCTAC. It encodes CASRTGTGATGQLY. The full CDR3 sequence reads CASRTGTGATGQLYF.

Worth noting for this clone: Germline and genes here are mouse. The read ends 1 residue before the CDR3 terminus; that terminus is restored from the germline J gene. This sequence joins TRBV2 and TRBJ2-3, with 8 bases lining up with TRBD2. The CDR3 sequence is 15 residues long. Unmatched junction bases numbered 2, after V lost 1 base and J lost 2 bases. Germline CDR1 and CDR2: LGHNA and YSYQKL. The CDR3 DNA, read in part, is TGTGCCAGCAGCCAAGGGGGGGGCTTTGCAGAAACGCTGTAT. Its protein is CASSQGGGFAETLY. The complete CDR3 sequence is CASSQGGGFAETLYF.

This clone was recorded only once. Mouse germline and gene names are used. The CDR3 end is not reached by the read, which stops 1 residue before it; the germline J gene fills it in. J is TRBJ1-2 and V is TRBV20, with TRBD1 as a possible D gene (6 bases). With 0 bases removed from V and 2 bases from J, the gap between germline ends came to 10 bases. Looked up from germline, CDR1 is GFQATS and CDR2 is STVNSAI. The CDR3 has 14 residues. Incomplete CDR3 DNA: TGTGGTGCTAGGGAGGGGGCGCACAACTCCGACTACACC. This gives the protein CGAREGAHNSDYT. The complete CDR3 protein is CGAREGAHNSDYTF. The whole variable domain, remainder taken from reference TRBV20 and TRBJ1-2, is GALVYQYPRRTICKSGTSMRMECQAVGFQATSVAWYRQSPQKTFELIALSTVNSAIKYEQNFTQEKFPISHPNLSFSSMTVLNAYLEDRGLYLCGAREGAHNSDYTFGSGTRLLVI.

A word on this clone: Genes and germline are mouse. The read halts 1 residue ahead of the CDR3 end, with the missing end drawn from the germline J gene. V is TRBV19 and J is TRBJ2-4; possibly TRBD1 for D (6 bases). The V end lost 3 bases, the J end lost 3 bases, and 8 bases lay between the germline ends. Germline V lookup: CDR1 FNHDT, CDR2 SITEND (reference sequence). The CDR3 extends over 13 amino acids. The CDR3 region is CASSKGQQNTLYF. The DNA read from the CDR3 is TGTGCCAGCAGTAAGGGACAACAAAACACCTTGTAC.

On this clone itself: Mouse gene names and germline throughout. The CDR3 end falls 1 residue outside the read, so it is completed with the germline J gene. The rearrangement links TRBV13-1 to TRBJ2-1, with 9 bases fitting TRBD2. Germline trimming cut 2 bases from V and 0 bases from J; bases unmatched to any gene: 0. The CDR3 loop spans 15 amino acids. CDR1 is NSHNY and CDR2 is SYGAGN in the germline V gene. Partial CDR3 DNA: TGTGCCAGCAGTGAGGACTGGGGTAACTATGCTGAGCAGTTC. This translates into CASSEDWGNYAEQF. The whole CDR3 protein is CASSEDWGNYAEQFF.

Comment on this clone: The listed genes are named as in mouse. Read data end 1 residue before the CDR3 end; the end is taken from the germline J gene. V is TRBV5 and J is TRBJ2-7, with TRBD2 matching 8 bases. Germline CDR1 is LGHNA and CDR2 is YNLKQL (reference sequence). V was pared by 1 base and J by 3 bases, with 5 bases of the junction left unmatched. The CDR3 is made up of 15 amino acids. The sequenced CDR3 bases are TGTGCCAGCAGCCAAGGGCTGGGGGGCATCTATGAACAGTAC. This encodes CASSQGLGGIYEQY. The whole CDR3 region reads CASSQGLGGIYEQYF.

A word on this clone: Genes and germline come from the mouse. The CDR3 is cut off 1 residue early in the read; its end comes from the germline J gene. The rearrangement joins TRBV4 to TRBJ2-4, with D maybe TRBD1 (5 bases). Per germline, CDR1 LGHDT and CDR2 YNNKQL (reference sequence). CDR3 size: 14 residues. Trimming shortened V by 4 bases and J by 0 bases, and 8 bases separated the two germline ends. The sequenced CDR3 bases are TGTGCCAGCAGCTTGGACATTAGTCAAAACACCTTGTAC. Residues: CASSLDISQNTLY. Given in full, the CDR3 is CASSLDISQNTLYF.

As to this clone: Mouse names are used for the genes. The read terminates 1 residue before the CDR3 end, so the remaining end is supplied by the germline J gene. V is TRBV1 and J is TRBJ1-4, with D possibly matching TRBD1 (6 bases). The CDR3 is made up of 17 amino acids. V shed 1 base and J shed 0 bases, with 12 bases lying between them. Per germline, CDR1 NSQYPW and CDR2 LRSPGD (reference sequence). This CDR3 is CTCSAGTGTISNERLFF. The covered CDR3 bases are TGCACCTGCAGTGCAGGTACCGGGACAATTTCCAACGAAAGATTATTT.

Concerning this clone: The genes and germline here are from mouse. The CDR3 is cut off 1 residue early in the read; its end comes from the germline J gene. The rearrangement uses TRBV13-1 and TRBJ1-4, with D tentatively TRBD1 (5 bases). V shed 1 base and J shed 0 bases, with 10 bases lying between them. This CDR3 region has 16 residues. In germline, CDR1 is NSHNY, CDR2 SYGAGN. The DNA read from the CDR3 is TGTGCCAGCAGTGATTCGGGGCAGATTTCCAACGAAAGATTATTT. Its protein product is CASSDSGQISNERLF. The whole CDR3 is CASSDSGQISNERLFF.

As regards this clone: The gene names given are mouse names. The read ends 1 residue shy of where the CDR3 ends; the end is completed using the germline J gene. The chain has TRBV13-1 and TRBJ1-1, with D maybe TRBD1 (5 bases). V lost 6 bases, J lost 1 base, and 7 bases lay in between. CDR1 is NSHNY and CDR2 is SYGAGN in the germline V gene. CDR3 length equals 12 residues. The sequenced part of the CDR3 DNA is TGTGCCAGCACTAGGGGGAACACAGAAGTCTTC. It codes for CASTRGNTEVF. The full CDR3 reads CASTRGNTEVFF.

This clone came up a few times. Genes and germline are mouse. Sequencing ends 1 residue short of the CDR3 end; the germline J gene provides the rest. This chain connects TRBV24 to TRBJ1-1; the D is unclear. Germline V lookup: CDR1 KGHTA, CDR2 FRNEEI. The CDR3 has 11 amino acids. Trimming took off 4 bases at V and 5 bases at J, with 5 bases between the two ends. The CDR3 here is CASSQGTEVFF. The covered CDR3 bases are TGTGCCAGCAGTCAGGGAACAGAAGTCTTC.

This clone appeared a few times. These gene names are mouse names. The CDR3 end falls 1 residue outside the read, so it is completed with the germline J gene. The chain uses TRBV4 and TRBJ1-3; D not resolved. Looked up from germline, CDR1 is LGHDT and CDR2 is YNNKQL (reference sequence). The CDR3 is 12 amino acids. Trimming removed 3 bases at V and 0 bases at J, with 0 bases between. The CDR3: CASSYSGNTLYF. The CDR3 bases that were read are TGTGCCAGCAGCTATTCTGGAAATACGCTCTAT.

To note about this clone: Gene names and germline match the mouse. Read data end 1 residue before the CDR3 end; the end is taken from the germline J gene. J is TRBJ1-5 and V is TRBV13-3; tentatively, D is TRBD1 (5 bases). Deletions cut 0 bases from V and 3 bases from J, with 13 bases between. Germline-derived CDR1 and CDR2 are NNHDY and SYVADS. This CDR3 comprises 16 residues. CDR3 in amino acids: CASSDEGREGNQAPLF. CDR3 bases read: TGTGCCAGCAGTGATGAGGGCAGGGAGGGCAACCAGGCTCCGCTT.

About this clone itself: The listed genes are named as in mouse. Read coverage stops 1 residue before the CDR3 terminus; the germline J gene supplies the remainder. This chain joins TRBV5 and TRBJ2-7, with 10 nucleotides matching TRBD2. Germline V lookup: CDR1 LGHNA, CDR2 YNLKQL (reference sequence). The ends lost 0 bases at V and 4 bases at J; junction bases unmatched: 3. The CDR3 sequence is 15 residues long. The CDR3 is CASSQDTGGGYEQYF. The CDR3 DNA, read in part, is TGTGCCAGCAGCCAAGATACTGGGGGGGGATATGAACAGTAC.

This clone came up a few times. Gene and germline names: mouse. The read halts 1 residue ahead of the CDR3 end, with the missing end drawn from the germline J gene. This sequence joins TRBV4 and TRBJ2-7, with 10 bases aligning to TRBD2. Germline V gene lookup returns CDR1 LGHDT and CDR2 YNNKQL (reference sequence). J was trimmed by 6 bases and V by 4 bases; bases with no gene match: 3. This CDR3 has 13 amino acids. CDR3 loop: CASSSGLGIEQYF. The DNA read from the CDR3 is TGTGCCAGCAGCTCGGGACTGGGGATTGAACAGTAC.

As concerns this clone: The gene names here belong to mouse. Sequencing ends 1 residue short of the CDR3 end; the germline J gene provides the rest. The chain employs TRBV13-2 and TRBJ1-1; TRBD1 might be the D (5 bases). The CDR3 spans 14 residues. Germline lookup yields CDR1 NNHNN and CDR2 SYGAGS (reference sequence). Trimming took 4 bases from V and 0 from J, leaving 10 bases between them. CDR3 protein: CASGQGNANTEVFF. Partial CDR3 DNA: TGTGCCAGCGGTCAGGGTAATGCAAACACAGAAGTCTTC.

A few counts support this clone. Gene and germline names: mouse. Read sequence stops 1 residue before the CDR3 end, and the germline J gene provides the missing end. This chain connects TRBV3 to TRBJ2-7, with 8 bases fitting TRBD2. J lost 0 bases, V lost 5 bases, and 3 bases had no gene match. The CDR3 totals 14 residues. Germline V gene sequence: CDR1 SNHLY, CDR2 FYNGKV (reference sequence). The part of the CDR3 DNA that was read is TGTGCCAGCAGCACGACTGGGGACTCCTATGAACAGTAC. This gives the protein CASSTTGDSYEQY. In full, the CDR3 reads CASSTTGDSYEQYF.

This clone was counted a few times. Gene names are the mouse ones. CDR3 DNA, as far as it was read: TGCACCTGCAGTGCAGTTGGGGCCCTCTATGAACAGTAC. As protein: CTCSAVGALYEQY. The whole CDR3 protein reads CTCSAVGALYEQYF. The V gene is TRBV1, the J gene TRBJ2-7; tentatively, D is TRBD1 or TRBD2 (5 bases each). The DNA ends 1 residue before the CDR3 does, and the rest of the CDR3 is filled in from the germline J gene. Germline-derived CDR1 and CDR2 are NSQYPW and LRSPGD (reference sequence). V gave up 1 base and J gave up 3 bases, with 10 bases separating them. CDR3 length: 14 residues.

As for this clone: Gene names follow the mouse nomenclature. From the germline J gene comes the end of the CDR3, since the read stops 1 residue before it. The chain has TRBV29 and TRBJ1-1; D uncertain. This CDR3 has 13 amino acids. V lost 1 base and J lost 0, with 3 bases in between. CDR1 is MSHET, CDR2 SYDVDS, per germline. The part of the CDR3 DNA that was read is TGTGCTAGCAGTTTATTGGCAAACACAGAAGTCTTC. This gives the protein CASSLLANTEVF. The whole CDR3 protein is CASSLLANTEVFF.

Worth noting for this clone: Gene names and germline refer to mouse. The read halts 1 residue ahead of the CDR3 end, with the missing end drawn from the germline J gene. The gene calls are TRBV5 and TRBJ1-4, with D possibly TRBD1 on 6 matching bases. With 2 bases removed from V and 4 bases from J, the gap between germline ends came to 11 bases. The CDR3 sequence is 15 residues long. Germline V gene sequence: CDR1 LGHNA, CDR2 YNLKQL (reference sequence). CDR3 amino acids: CASSQTGTNNERLFF. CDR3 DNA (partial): TGTGCCAGCAGCCAAACCGGGACAAACAACGAAAGATTATTT.